The 4 T cell receptor beta chains below all came from one sample that was sequenced in a study of cytomegalovirus exposure and HLA in healthy donors. PCR primers comprised 60 Vbeta and 13 Jbeta primers. The data were produced by immunoSEQ multiplex PCR, yet TCRdb's version contains in-frame clones alone and is incomplete. The data hold about 98,000 clones, with around 75% observed a single time. The specimen was PBMCs. The receptor set was obtained from a man aged 18 to 29 in good health and CMV-seropositive.

V and J are TRBV25-1 and TRBJ2-1; D is unresolved. The CDR3 covers 18 residues. V lost 2 bases and J lost 0, with 17 bases in between. Germline V gene sequence: CDR1 MGHDK, CDR2 SYGVNS. In DNA, the CDR3 is TGTGCCAGCAGTGAACCCGCCTTCGAGGCTCACTCCTACAATGAGCAGTTCTTC. Its translation is CASSEPAFEAHSYNEQFF. The whole variable domain, filled in from reference TRBV25-1 and TRBJ2-1, reads EADIYQTPRYLVIGTGKKITLECSQTMGHDKMYWYQQDPGMELHLIHYSYGVNSTEKGDLSSESTVSRIRTEHFPLTLESARPSHTSQYLCASSEPAFEAHSYNEQFFGPGTRLTVL.

CDR3 loop: CASTLIRGRETQYF. CDR3 nucleotides: TGTGCCAGCACCCTAATCCGAGGAAGAGAGACCCAGTACTTC. The chain is built from TRBV6-1 and TRBJ2-5; D unresolved. The ends were cut back, 7 bases at V and 4 bases at J, with 16 bases in the middle. CDR1 is MNHNS and CDR2 is SASEGT in the germline V gene. The CDR3 loop spans 14 amino acids.

V is TRBV10-2 and J is TRBJ2-1; perhaps TRBD1 as D (7 bases). The CDR3 totals 18 residues. Germline values: CDR1 WSHSY, CDR2 SAAADI. V lost 4 bases, J lost 7 bases, and 26 bases lay in between. DNA for the CDR3: TGCGCCAGCAGTGGGCTGGGGGGAGGCAGGGGGTCTCCTAATGAGCAGTTCTTC. This gives the protein CASSGLGGGRGSPNEQFF.

As concerns this clone: The junction departs from the called germline gene at one end, perhaps through a read error. The chain carries TRBV5-1 and TRBJ2-1, with 11 bases that match TRBD2. The CDR3 sequence is 15 residues long. Looked up from germline, CDR1 is SGHRS and CDR2 is YFSETQ. The CDR3 region is CASSPSGTSGSYRVF. The CDR3 DNA reads as TGCGCCAGCAGTCCTTCCGGGACTAGCGGATCCTATAGGGTCTTC.